Here is one T cell receptor (beta chain) with its context. These data come from a study of long-term antiretroviral therapy in people with HIV. This was the immunoSEQ v3.0 assay at survey level. The data were produced by immunoSEQ multiplex PCR, yet TCRdb's version contains in-frame clones alone and is incomplete. The sample lists 25,000 to 35,000 clones, roughly 85% occurring once. The ends lost 1 base at V and 1 base at J; junction bases unmatched: 5. The CDR3 sequence is 16 residues long. Germline values: CDR1 MNHNY, CDR2 SVGAGI (reference sequence). The chain employs TRBV6-6 and TRBJ2-5; TRBD1 matches 8 bases. The sequence derives from a young man with HIV. Sequencing used unsorted PBMCs, obtained 0.8 years before starting antiretroviral therapy. CDR3 DNA: TGTGCCAGCAGTTACTGGGGGACAGGCCCCCAAGAGACCCAGTACTTC. As protein: CASSYWGTGPQETQYF.